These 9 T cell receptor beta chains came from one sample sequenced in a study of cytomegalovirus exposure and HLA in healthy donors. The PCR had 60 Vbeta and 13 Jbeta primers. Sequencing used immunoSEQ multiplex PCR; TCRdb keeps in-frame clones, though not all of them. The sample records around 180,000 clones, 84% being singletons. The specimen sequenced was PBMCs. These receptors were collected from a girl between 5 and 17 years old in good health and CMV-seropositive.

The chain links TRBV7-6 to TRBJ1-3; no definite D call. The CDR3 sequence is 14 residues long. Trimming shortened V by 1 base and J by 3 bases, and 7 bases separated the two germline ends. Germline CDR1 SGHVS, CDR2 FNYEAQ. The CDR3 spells CASSLEGGGNTIYF. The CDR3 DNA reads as TGTGCCAGCAGCTTAGAGGGAGGTGGAAACACCATATATTTT.

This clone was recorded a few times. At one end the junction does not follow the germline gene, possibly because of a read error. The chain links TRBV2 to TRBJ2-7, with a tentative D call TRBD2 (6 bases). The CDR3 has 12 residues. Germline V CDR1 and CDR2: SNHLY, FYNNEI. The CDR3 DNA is TGTGCCAGCAGTGAAGCCCGGGACTGGGGACGCTTC. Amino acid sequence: CASSEARDWGRF.

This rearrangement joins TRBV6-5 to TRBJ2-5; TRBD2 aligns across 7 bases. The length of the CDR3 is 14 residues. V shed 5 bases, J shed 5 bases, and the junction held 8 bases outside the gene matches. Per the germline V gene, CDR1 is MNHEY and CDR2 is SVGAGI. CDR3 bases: TGTGCCAGCAGTCAGGGAGGGGTGGGGGAGACCCAGTACTTC. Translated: CASSQGGVGETQYF.

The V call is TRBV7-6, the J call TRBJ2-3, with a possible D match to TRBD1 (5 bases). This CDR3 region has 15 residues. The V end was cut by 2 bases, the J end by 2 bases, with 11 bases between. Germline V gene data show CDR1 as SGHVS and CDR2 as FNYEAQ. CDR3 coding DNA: TGTGCCAGCAGCTTAAATAGGGGTTACACAGATACGCAGTATTTT. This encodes CASSLNRGYTDTQYF.

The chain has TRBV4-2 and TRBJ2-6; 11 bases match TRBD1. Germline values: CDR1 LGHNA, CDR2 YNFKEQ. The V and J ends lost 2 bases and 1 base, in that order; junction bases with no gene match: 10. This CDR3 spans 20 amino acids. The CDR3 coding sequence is TGTGCCAGCAGCCAACTATCCCCCGGACAGGGGGCGTCTGGGGCCAACGTCCTGACTTTC. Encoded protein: CASSQLSPGQGASGANVLTF.

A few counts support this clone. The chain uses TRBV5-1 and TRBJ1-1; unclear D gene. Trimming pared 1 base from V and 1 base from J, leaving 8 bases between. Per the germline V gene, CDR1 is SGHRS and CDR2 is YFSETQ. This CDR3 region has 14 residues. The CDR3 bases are TGCGCCAGCAGCTTGCGTACATCGAACACTGAAGCTTTCTTT. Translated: CASSLRTSNTEAFF.

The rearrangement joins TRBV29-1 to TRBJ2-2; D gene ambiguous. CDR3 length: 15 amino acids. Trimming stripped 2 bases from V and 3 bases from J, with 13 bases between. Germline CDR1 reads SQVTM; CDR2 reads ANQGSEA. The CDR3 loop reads CSVETTPHHTGELFF. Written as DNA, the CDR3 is TGCAGCGTTGAAACGACACCGCATCACACCGGGGAGCTGTTTTTT.

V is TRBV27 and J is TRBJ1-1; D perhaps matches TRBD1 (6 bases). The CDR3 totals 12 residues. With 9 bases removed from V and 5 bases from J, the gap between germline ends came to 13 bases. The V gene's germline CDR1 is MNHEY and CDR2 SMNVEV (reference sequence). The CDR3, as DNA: TGTGCCAGTTTACAGGGCGGTACTGAAGCTTTCTTT. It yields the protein CASLQGGTEAFF.

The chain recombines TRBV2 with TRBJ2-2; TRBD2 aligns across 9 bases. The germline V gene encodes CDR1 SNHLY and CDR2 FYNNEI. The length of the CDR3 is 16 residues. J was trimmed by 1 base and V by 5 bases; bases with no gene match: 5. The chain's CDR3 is CASSRSGGRNTGELFF. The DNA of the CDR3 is TGTGCCAGCAGTCGTAGCGGGGGCCGGAACACCGGGGAGCTGTTTTTT. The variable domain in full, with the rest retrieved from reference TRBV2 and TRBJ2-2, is EPEVTQTPSHQVTQMGQEVILRCVPISNHLYFYWYRQILGQKVEFLVSFYNNEISEKSEIFDDQFSVERPDGSNFTLKIRSTKLEDSAMYFCASSRSGGRNTGELFFGEGSRLTVL.